This T cell receptor beta chain is from a study of shared T cell receptors in the human thymus. Trimming pared 4 bases from V and 9 bases from J, leaving 11 bases between. Germline assignment: CDR1 SGHNT and CDR2 YYREEE (reference sequence). This CDR3 region has 12 residues. Clones were read by immunoSEQ multiplex PCR, and TCRdb kept only the in-frame ones, dropping some. The repertoire holds almost 550,000 clones, with around 78% as singletons. This sample also appeared in a second study, on human thymus T cells. From that second work: The people who donated were healthy Finnish babies having corrective surgery for congenital heart defects. Blood and thymic repertoires both appeared biased in V and J gene usage.

The chain uses TRBV5-4 and TRBJ2-1; maybe TRBD2 (5 bases). The sequence was collected from a boy under two years old with a congenital heart defect. Sequenced sample: thymocytes. CDR3 coding DNA: TGTGCCAGCAGCGCTAGCCCAGCTGAGCAGTTCTTC. It translates to CASSASPAEQFF.